This T cell receptor beta chain was sequenced during a study of regulatory T cells in long-lasting Graves disease. Study results and limitations: Favored gene segments in persistent disease were TRBV28, TRBJ1-2 and TRBJ2-5. Thyroid tissue was not sampled; only peripheral blood was.

Time point here: newly diagnosed GD, antithyroid drugs for less than 3 months. RNA isolated from PBMCs was used to make the TCR library. This clonotype was recorded at least ten times. The antigen is not known. Construction of TCR beta libraries relied on iRepertoire HTBI primers and on Arm-PCR targeting CDR3 regions. In TCRdb, the multiplex PCR reads were re-called with MiXCR into one record per CDR3 protein. Seen here are about 400,000 distinct CDR3 sequences, 15% to 19% observed once, and the top ten hold approximately 21%. Germline V gene lookup returns CDR1 SNHLY and CDR2 FYNNEI. The length of the CDR3 is 14 residues. Trimming removed 6 bases from V and 4 bases from J; junction bases left unmatched: 8.

The TCR originated in a female donor with Graves disease. This rearrangement joins TRBV2 to TRBJ1-1; 7 nucleotides line up with TRBD1. This specimen consisted of peripheral blood mononuclear cells (PBMCs), obtained at new diagnosis, from a patient treated with antithyroid drugs. The CDR3 DNA is TGTGCCAGCAGAGACAGGGCTGGAGGCACTGAAGCTTTCTTT. Protein product: CASRDRAGGTEAFF.